Shown below are 4 T cell receptor beta chains from a single sample sequenced in a study of metastatic and nonmetastatic thyroid tumors. TCRdb re-called the PCR reads with MiXCR. The sample lists approximately 31,000 clones, approximately 31% occurring once. Thyroid surgery had not been preceded by any treatment in any patient. Source material: blood. The source of these receptors is a female donor with papillary thyroid cancer or a benign thyroid nodule (not recorded which). Some clones in this sample may be carry-over from other donors' samples.

At least ten counts were recorded for this clone. The rearrangement joins TRBV19 to TRBJ2-3; 10 bases are shared with TRBD1. The V segment lost 3 bases and the J segment 3 bases; nucleotides outside the gene matches: 6. This CDR3 contains 16 residues. Germline-derived CDR1 and CDR2 are LNHDA and SQIVND (reference sequence). CDR3 sequence: CASSMGQGSGTDTQYF. Written as DNA, the CDR3 is TGTGCCAGTAGTATGGGACAGGGGAGCGGGACAGATACGCAGTATTTT.

The sample holds many counts of this clone. The chain uses TRBV5-6 and TRBJ2-7; D is perhaps TRBD1 or TRBD2 (6 bases each). The CDR3 is made up of 17 amino acids. Trimming left V 1 base short and J 0 bases short, with 17 bases between. Per the germline V gene, CDR1 is SGHDT and CDR2 is YYEEEE. The DNA of the CDR3 is TGTGCCAGCAGCTTGTCGCGGGGCAGGGGTTACTCCTACGAGCAGTACTTC. Translated: CASSLSRGRGYSYEQYF.

As for this clone: Mismatch with germline at one junction end may stem from a read error. CDR3 region: CASSYSSTGRDSHLQF. DNA for the CDR3: TGTGCCAGCAGTTACTCGTCCACTGGGAGGGATTCACACCTCCAATTT. The rearrangement joins TRBV6-5 to TRBJ1-6; no reliable D call. Germline V CDR1 and CDR2: MNHEY, SVGAGI. CDR3 length: 16 residues.

The chain combines TRBV7-2 with TRBJ1-1; 7 nucleotides align to TRBD1. The V and J ends lost 3 bases and 6 bases, in that order; junction bases with no gene match: 4. The CDR3 loop spans 13 amino acids. Germline loops: CDR1 SGHTA, CDR2 FQGNSA. CDR3 sequence reads: CASSFQGGAEAFF. Written as DNA, the CDR3 is TGTGCCAGCAGCTTTCAGGGGGGGGCTGAAGCTTTCTTT.